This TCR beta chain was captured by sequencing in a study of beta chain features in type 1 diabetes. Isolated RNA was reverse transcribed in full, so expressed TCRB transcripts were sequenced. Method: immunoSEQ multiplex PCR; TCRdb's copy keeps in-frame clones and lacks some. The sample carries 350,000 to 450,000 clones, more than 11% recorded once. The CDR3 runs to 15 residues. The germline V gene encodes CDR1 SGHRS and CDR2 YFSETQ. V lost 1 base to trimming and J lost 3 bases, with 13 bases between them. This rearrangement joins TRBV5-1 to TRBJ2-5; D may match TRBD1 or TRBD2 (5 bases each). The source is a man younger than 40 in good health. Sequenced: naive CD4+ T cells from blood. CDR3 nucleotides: TGCGCCAGCAGCTTGCCGGTTAGGGGAGAAGAGACCCAGTACTTC. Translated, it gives CASSLPVRGEETQYF.